Below, 25 T cell receptor beta chains from the same sample are listed, as sequenced in a study of T cell repertoires in cytomegalovirus infection. TCRdb fed the reads into MiXCR, producing one record per CDR3 protein. The sample includes around 740,000 distinct CDR3 sequences, about 40% of them seen just once. Sequences were obtained from PBMCs. These receptors all stem from a human donor in good health (CMV status not recorded). Some clones in this sample may be carry-over from other donors' samples.

This clonotype came up a few times. The rearrangement uses TRBV5-6 and TRBJ2-7; D might be TRBD1 (6 bases). CDR1 and CDR2 from the germline V gene are SGHDT and YYEEEE. The CDR3 extends over 16 amino acids. V gave up 0 bases and J gave up 0 bases, with 13 bases separating them. CDR3 sequence: CASSLVGHQTSYEQYF. As DNA, the CDR3 is TGTGCCAGCAGCTTGGTGGGACATCAAACCTCCTACGAGCAGTACTTC.

This clonotype was observed a handful of times. V and J are TRBV28 and TRBJ1-1, with unresolved D. The germline V gene has CDR1 MDHEN and CDR2 SYDVKM. V was shortened by 4 bases and J by 1 base, with 7 bases between the two germline ends. The CDR3 loop spans 13 amino acids. The DNA of the CDR3 is TGTGCCAGCAGTTGGGAGGAGAACACTGAAGCTTTCTTT. It specifies CASSWEENTEAFF.

This clonotype was detected a few times. The DNA for the CDR3 is TGTGCCAGCAGTTTACGGGCCGGGTCACCCCTCCACTTT. Translating it yields CASSLRAGSPLHF. The chain is built from TRBV12-3 or TRBV12-4 and TRBJ1-6; D ambiguous. Trimming took off 2 bases at V and 10 bases at J, with 9 bases between the two ends. The CDR3 sequence is 13 residues long.

The chain combines TRBV27 with TRBJ1-2; D remains unclear. The ends were cut back, 6 bases at V and 3 bases at J, with 14 bases in the middle. Looked up from germline, CDR1 is MNHEY and CDR2 is SMNVEV (reference sequence). The length of the CDR3 is 14 residues. CDR3 amino acids: CASSSDAGYYGYTF. CDR3 DNA: TGTGCCAGCAGCTCAGATGCGGGCTACTATGGCTACACCTTC.

V usage is TRBV5-1 and J usage is TRBJ2-7, with TRBD2 identical over 9 bases. The germline CDR1 and CDR2 sequences are SGHRS and YFSETQ. CDR3 length: 18 amino acids. V lost 3 bases, J lost 2 bases, and 15 bases stayed unmatched. CDR3 loop: CASSSNLAGKGNTYEQYF. For the CDR3, the DNA is TGCGCCAGCAGCTCCAATCTAGCGGGGAAGGGTAATACCTACGAGCAGTACTTC.

V usage is TRBV7-8 and J usage is TRBJ1-5; perhaps TRBD1 as D (5 bases). From germline, CDR1 is SGHVS and CDR2 FQNEAQ. The CDR3 consists of 18 residues. Trimming took 2 bases from V and 0 from J, leaving 17 bases between them. CDR3 in DNA: TGTGCCAGCAGCTTATCTGGAGGGGCAGGACATAGCAATCAGCCCCAGCATTTT. Translating it yields CASSLSGGAGHSNQPQHF.

The chain carries TRBV28 and TRBJ2-7, with D possibly being TRBD1 (6 bases). Germline V lookup: CDR1 MDHEN, CDR2 SYDVKM. The CDR3 covers 13 residues. Deletions cut 6 bases from V and 4 bases from J, with 13 bases between. The DNA for the CDR3 is TGTGCCAGCAGGATCGCCGGACAGTACGAGCAGTACTTC. Protein: CASRIAGQYEQYF.

This clonotype has only a few counts. The gene calls are TRBV12-3 or TRBV12-4 and TRBJ2-3; perhaps D is TRBD1 or TRBD2 (5 bases each). The CDR3 spans 16 residues. Trimming removed 6 bases from V and 2 bases from J, with 18 bases in between. CDR3 bases: TGTGCCAGCAGGTATTCCGGGACCGCTTTCACAGATACGCAGTATTTT. It encodes CASRYSGTAFTDTQYF.

Only one count was recorded for this clonotype. This CDR3 is missing its conserved last phenylalanine or tryptophan, likely due to a read error. V and J are TRBV14 and TRBJ2-1; 10 bases are a match to TRBD2. The ends lost 4 bases at V and 9 bases at J; junction bases unmatched: 15. CDR1 and CDR2 (germline): SGHDN, FVKESK. This CDR3 is built from 17 residues. CDR3 sequence: CASSPFQLAGTFGEQFL. The CDR3 region has the DNA TGTGCCAGCAGCCCATTCCAACTAGCGGGAACTTTCGGTGAGCAGTTCTTA.

This clonotype was seen a few times. The V and J genes are TRBV7-9 and TRBJ2-7, with 9 bases fitting TRBD1. V gave up 4 bases and J gave up 5 bases; unmatched junction bases: 6. This CDR3 is 14 amino acids long. In germline, CDR1 is SEHNR, CDR2 FQNEAQ (reference sequence). Here the CDR3 DNA reads TGTGCCAGCAGCTATCCGGGACAGGGAGACGAGCAGTACTTC. This gives the protein CASSYPGQGDEQYF. The full variable domain, completed using reference TRBV7-9 and TRBJ2-7, is DTGVSQNPRHKITKRGQNVTFRCDPISEHNRLYWYRQTLGQGPEFLTYFQNEAQLEKSRLLSDRFSAERPKGSFSTLEIQRTEQGDSAMYLCASSYPGQGDEQYFGPGTRLTVT.

This clonotype was seen a few times. This chain uses TRBV2 with TRBJ2-5, with D possibly being TRBD1 (6 bases). The length of the CDR3 is 15 residues. Trimming took off 0 bases at V and 1 base at J, with 9 bases between the two ends. Germline V CDR1 and CDR2: SNHLY, FYNNEI. This CDR3 is CASSEAQGPQETQYF. CDR3 nucleotide sequence: TGTGCCAGCAGTGAAGCGCAGGGGCCCCAAGAGACCCAGTACTTC.

This clonotype was recorded a few times. V is TRBV28 and J is TRBJ1-5; 7 bases are shared with TRBD1. The length of the CDR3 is 15 residues. J gave up 6 bases and V 2 bases, and 7 bases lay outside the gene matches. CDR1 and CDR2 from the germline V gene are MDHEN and SYDVKM. CDR3 residues: CASSLTQGNLQPQHF. The CDR3 DNA reads TGTGCCAGCAGTTTAACACAGGGGAATCTTCAGCCCCAGCATTTT.

V is TRBV28 and J is TRBJ2-1; TRBD2 matches at 7 bases. Germline CDR1 is MDHEN and CDR2 is SYDVKM. The CDR3 contains 15 residues. After removal of 1 base from V and 12 bases from J, the junction contained 12 bases not matched to a gene. CDR3 DNA: TGTGCCAGCAGTTTATATGGCGGGAGTTGGGTTGGGCAGTTCTTC. Translating gives CASSLYGGSWVGQFF.

The chain recombines TRBV28 with TRBJ2-7; 10 bases map to TRBD1. Unmatched junction bases numbered 16, after V lost 8 bases and J lost 6 bases. The CDR3 is 16 residues long. The germline gives CDR1 MDHEN, CDR2 SYDVKM. CDR3 DNA sequence: TGTGCCAGCGGATCTCCCGTCGGACAGGGGGAGCGCGAGCAGTACTTC. Translated: CASGSPVGQGEREQYF.

In this sample, this clonotype turned up a few times. The V call is TRBV20-1, the J call TRBJ2-1, with D perhaps assigned TRBD1 or TRBD2 (5 bases each). V lost 5 bases, J lost 0 bases, and 20 bases lay in between. From germline, CDR1 is DFQATT and CDR2 SNEGSKA (reference sequence). CDR3 length equals 17 residues. CDR3 protein: CSARGVGLSSSYNEQFF. In DNA, the CDR3 is TGCAGTGCTCGGGGCGTGGGGCTATCGAGCTCCTACAATGAGCAGTTCTTC.

This chain uses TRBV4-1 with TRBJ2-7; 8 bases are a match to TRBD1. There are 17 residues in the CDR3. The germline gives CDR1 MGHRA, CDR2 YSYEKL. J gave up 4 bases and V 2 bases, and 13 bases lay outside the gene matches. The CDR3 is CASSQPRTGTGAYEQYF. The CDR3 region has the DNA TGCGCCAGCAGCCAACCTAGGACCGGGACAGGAGCATACGAGCAGTACTTC.

This clonotype has more than one count but fewer than ten. The rearrangement uses TRBV7-3 and TRBJ2-1; D is unresolved. Germline V lookup: CDR1 SGHTA, CDR2 FQGTGA. Deletions cut 4 bases from V and 5 bases from J, with 9 bases between. CDR3 length: 13 amino acids. CDR3 residues: CASSWSGDNEQFF. The CDR3 DNA is TGTGCCAGCAGCTGGAGTGGAGACAATGAGCAGTTCTTC. The full variable domain, its missing parts supplied by reference TRBV7-3 and TRBJ2-1, is GAGVSQTPSNKVTEKGKYVELRCDPISGHTALYWYRQSLGQGPEFLIYFQGTGAADDSGLPNDRFFAVRPEGSVSTLKIQRTERGDSAVYLCASSWSGDNEQFFGPGTRLTVL.

The chain joins TRBV28 to TRBJ1-5, with TRBD1 as a possible D gene (6 bases). Germline loops: CDR1 MDHEN, CDR2 SYDVKM. V was trimmed by 5 bases and J by 0 bases, leaving 14 bases between them. The CDR3 spans 16 residues. The CDR3 region is CASSLWTVGSNQPQHF. The CDR3 coding sequence is TGTGCCAGCAGTCTCTGGACAGTCGGTAGCAATCAGCCCCAGCATTTT.

This clonotype was detected only a few times. This chain uses TRBV5-4 with TRBJ2-7, with 7 nucleotides matching TRBD2. The V gene end was trimmed by 0 bases and the J gene end by 3 bases; junction bases not matched to a gene: 9. Germline V lookup: CDR1 SGHNT, CDR2 YYREEE (reference sequence). CDR3 length: 16 residues. CDR3 sequence (DNA): TGTGCCAGCAGCTTGGCCGGGTGGCGGGGGAGCTACGAGCAGTACTTC. Translation: CASSLAGWRGSYEQYF.

The chain recombines TRBV7-8 with TRBJ2-7, with D tentatively TRBD1 or TRBD2 (5 bases each). Trimming left V 1 base short and J 4 bases short, with 11 bases between. The CDR3 runs 14 residues. Germline assignment: CDR1 SGHVS and CDR2 FQNEAQ. CDR3 nucleotide sequence: TGTGCCAGCAGCTTAGTGGGGGATAAATACGAGCAGTACTTC. It specifies CASSLVGDKYEQYF.

This clonotype has only a few counts. The genes are TRBV27 and TRBJ2-4; D is unclear. Germline V CDR1 and CDR2: MNHEY, SMNVEV (reference sequence). CDR3 length: 15 amino acids. V lost 2 bases to trimming and J lost 0 bases, with 8 bases between them. Here the CDR3 DNA reads TGTGCCAGCAGTTTAGAGAGAGAAGCCAAAAACATTCAGTACTTC. Translated, it gives CASSLEREAKNIQYF.

To note about this clonotype: In this CDR3 the conserved last residue, phenylalanine or tryptophan, is missing, so a read error is likely. The genes are TRBV12-3 or TRBV12-4 and TRBJ1-2, with D perhaps matching TRBD1 (6 bases). Trimming removed 4 bases from V and 6 bases from J, with 12 bases in between. The CDR3 consists of 13 residues. The DNA of the CDR3 is TGTGCCAGCAGTTGGCGGGCAGGGGATGGCTACACCTTA. Amino acids: CASSWRAGDGYTL.

This sequence joins TRBV6-5 and TRBJ2-7; 8 nucleotides align to TRBD2. The V and J ends lost 7 bases and 1 base, in that order; junction bases with no gene match: 9. The CDR3 length is 15 residues. The germline V gene has CDR1 MNHEY and CDR2 SVGAGI. Here the CDR3 reads CASNSGGLGSYEQYF. The CDR3 coding sequence is TGTGCCAGCAATTCGGGGGGGTTAGGTTCCTACGAGCAGTACTTC.

This clonotype was found a few times. The chain combines TRBV25-1 with TRBJ2-1, with D possibly being TRBD1 (7 bases). V shed 3 bases and J shed 9 bases, with 12 bases lying between them. Germline loops: CDR1 MGHDK, CDR2 SYGVNS. CDR3 length equals 13 residues. CDR3 amino acids: CASSDTGEAEQFF. The CDR3 DNA follows: TGTGCCAGCAGTGACACAGGGGAGGCTGAGCAGTTCTTC.

This clonotype has only a few counts. The gene calls are TRBV25-1 and TRBJ2-5, with TRBD1 as a possible D gene (5 bases). The CDR3 is made up of 15 amino acids. Germline assignment: CDR1 MGHDK and CDR2 SYGVNS. Trimming cost V 0 bases and J 5 bases, with 13 bases left between them. CDR3 DNA sequence: TGTGCCAGCAGTGAATACAGGGCTCTCGGGGAGACCCAGTACTTC. This sequence encodes CASSEYRALGETQYF.